The rows below give T cell receptor beta chains drawn from one sample of a study of shared clonotypes between healthy human individuals. Libraries were prepared by immunoSEQ multiplex PCR; TCRdb keeps only in-frame clonotypes and omits some of them. Of 2 million to 3 million clones in the sample, over 85% were seen once. The specimen was naive CD4+ T cells from PBMCs. All receptors come from a man younger than 30 in good health. Some clones in this sample may be carry-over from other donors' samples. Each CDR3 is given with its conserved first and last residue. The D gene is left open where the match is weak. Some rows have no size entry. The others give once, few or many, or a class for an expanded clone.

abundance	j_gene	v_gene	d_gene	CDR3nt	CDR3aa
.	TRBJ2-1	TRBV15	TRBD2	TGTGCCACCAGCAGAGATTGGGGGGGCTCCTACAATGAGCAGTTCTTC	CATSRDWGGSYNEQFF
.	TRBJ2-5	TRBV5-1	.	TGCGCCAGCAGCTTGGTCGCAGGAGAGACCCAGTACTTC	CASSLVAGETQYF
.	TRBJ2-1	TRBV7-6	.	TGTGCCAGCAGCTCTCGACTAGATGATGAGCAGTTCTTC	CASSSRLDDEQFF
.	TRBJ2-5	TRBV5-1	.	TGCGCCAGCAGCTTGGGGAACAGAGTACAAGAGACCCAGTACTTC	CASSLGNRVQETQYF
.	TRBJ2-3	TRBV4-3	TRBD2	TGCGCCAGCAGCCAAGTCGTCGGGGGAGGGCTTGCAGATACGCAGTATTTT	CASSQVVGGGLADTQYF
.	TRBJ1-1	TRBV11-2	.	TGTGCCAGCAGCCTGACGGTGAACACTGAAGCTTTCTTT	CASSLTVNTEAFF
.	TRBJ2-2	TRBV18	TRBD2	TGTGCCAGCTCACCACCAACCCCTGGCCTAGCGGGAGTCGGCGGGGAGCTGTTTTTT	CASSPPTPGLAGVGGELFF
.	TRBJ2-3	TRBV7-2	.	TGTGCCAGCAGGGGGATGGATACGCAGTATTTT	CASRGMDTQYF
.	TRBJ1-4	TRBV27	.	TGTGCCAGCAGCACCTTGAGCCGTACAACTAATGAAAAACTGTTTTTT	CASSTLSRTTNEKLFF
.	TRBJ1-2	TRBV6-1	.	TGTGCCAGCAAGGGGGGGATAGGGGCCAACTATGGCTACACCTTC	CASKGGIGANYGYTF
.	TRBJ2-5	TRBV5-1	TRBD1	TGCGCCAGCAGCTCACAACCCCAGGGGGCGCTAGAGACCCAGTACTTC	CASSSQPQGALETQYF
.	TRBJ1-1	TRBV12-5	.	TGTGCTAGTGGTTTCAAAAATCTACCGGACAAGGAGAACACTGAAGCTTTCTTT	CASGFKNLPDKENTEAFF
few	TRBJ1-1	TRBV5-6	.	TGTGCCAGCAGCTTGCCACAGGGCCGCACTGAAGCTTTCTTT	CASSLPQGRTEAFF
.	TRBJ2-1	TRBV5-1	TRBD1	TGCGCCAGCAGTACAGGGGGAATCCATGAGCAGTTCTTC	CASSTGGIHEQFF
.	TRBJ1-2	TRBV28	.	TGTGCCAGCAGTTTAGACAGGACAAGTAACTATGGCTACACCTTC	CASSLDRTSNYGYTF
.	TRBJ2-7	TRBV28	TRBD1	TGTGCCAGCATAGCCGGGACAGGGGTCTACGAGCAGTACTTC	CASIAGTGVYEQYF
.	TRBJ2-6	TRBV18	.	TGTGCCAGCTCACCCCTCCGAGGGGGGACTGGGGCCAACGTCCTGACTTTC	CASSPLRGGTGANVLTF
.	TRBJ2-1	TRBV28	.	TGTGCCAGCAGTCGTACAGGCTCCTACAATGAGCAGTTCTTC	CASSRTGSYNEQFF
.	TRBJ2-2	TRBV5-3	.	TGTGCCAGAAGAGCGGCGGCCGGGGAGCTGTTTTTT	CARRAAAGELFF
.	TRBJ1-2	TRBV15	.	TGTGCCACCAGCAGAGCACAGGACGGCTACACCTTC	CATSRAQDGYTF
.	TRBJ2-7	TRBV19	.	TGTGCCAGTAAACGTGGCGCGGGGCTTTCCTACGAGCAGTACTTC	CASKRGAGLSYEQYF
.	TRBJ2-3	TRBV9	.	TGTGCCAGCAGCGAGGGAACAGATACGCAGTATTTT	CASSEGTDTQYF
.	TRBJ1-1	TRBV9	.	TGTGCCAGCAGCGTAACTGGGGGTGGCTTCGGCACTGAAGCTTTCTTT	CASSVTGGGFGTEAFF
once	TRBJ2-2	TRBV11-2	.	TGTGCCAGCAGCTTAGGGAGGACTGGCTTGGTCGGGGAGCTGTTTTTT	CASSLGRTGLVGELFF
once	TRBJ2-1	TRBV7-2	TRBD2	TGTGCCAGCAGCTTTCCTAGCGGGGTATACAATGAGCAGTTCTTC	CASSFPSGVYNEQFF
.	TRBJ2-4	TRBV5-1	.	TGCGCCAGCAGCTCCGCGACAGGTTTGGGAAACATTCAGTACTTC	CASSSATGLGNIQYF
.	TRBJ2-5	TRBV11-2	.	TGTGCCAGCAGCGCGCGCGAAGAGACCCAGTACTTC	CASSAREETQYF
once	TRBJ2-3	TRBV15	.	TGTGCCACCAGCTCGAGGGCAGGGTACACAGATACGCAGTATTTT	CATSSRAGYTDTQYF
.	TRBJ2-5	TRBV9	.	TGTGCCAGCAGCGTAGGAGGACAGAGGGAGACCCAGTACTTC	CASSVGGQRETQYF
.	TRBJ2-7	TRBV7-9	.	TGTGCCAGCAGCCCGAGTTACGAGCAGTACTTC	CASSPSYEQYF
.	TRBJ1-1	TRBV7-8	.	TGTGCCAGCAGCTTAGTGGAGGAGGTTGAAGCTTTCTTT	CASSLVEEVEAFF
.	TRBJ2-3	TRBV6-6	.	TGTGCCAGCACAAAACAGCCCCTCACAGATACGCAGTATTTT	CASTKQPLTDTQYF
.	TRBJ2-1	TRBV29-1	TRBD2	TGCAGCGCCCAGGGACTAGCGGGAGGAGTCAATGAGCAGTTCTTC	CSAQGLAGGVNEQFF
few	TRBJ1-5	TRBV30	TRBD1	TGTGCCTGGAGTACCTCCAGGACAGGGAATAGCAATCAGCCCCAGCATTTT	CAWSTSRTGNSNQPQHF
once	TRBJ2-2	TRBV5-1	.	TGCGCCAGCAGCTTCACAGGGTCTGGCACCGGGGAGCTGTTTTTT	CASSFTGSGTGELFF
.	TRBJ1-1	TRBV7-2	TRBD1	TGTGCCAGCAGCCCCGGGACAGCTAACACTGAAGCTTTCTTT	CASSPGTANTEAFF
.	TRBJ2-2	TRBV11-3	.	TGTGCCAGCAGCCGGAACACCGGGGAGCTGTTTTTT	CASSRNTGELFF
.	TRBJ1-2	TRBV14	.	TGTGCCAGCAGCCAAGATCTAGAGTATGGCTACACCTTC	CASSQDLEYGYTF
.	TRBJ2-7	TRBV5-1	.	TGCGCCAGCAGCGATCAAAGCGGGCCGTTCGACGAGCAGTACTTC	CASSDQSGPFDEQYF
.	TRBJ1-5	TRBV6-1	TRBD1	TGTGCCAGCAGTGGGTTACCGGGACAGGGTGTGATGCCCCAGCATTTT	CASSGLPGQGVMPQHF
.	TRBJ2-1	TRBV18	.	TGTGCCAGCTCACCAGATAATTACTACAATGAGCAGTTCTTC	CASSPDNYYNEQFF
.	TRBJ1-2	TRBV2	.	TGTGCCAGCACTGGCAGCCCCGACTATGGCTACACCTTC	CASTGSPDYGYTF
.	TRBJ2-5	TRBV4-3	TRBD1	TGCGCCAGCAGCCAAGGGGGACAGGAGCGGGAGACCCAGTACTTC	CASSQGGQERETQYF
.	TRBJ2-2	TRBV28	.	TGTGCTTCCAGAGGGGGGGAGCTGTTTTTT	CASRGGELFF
.	TRBJ2-2	TRBV28	TRBD2	TGTGCCAGCAGTTTTCTAGCGGGCACCGGGGAGCTGTTTTTT	CASSFLAGTGELFF
.	TRBJ2-3	TRBV11-2	.	TGTGCCAGCAGCACCGGGTCAGCTACGCAGTATTTT	CASSTGSATQYF
.	TRBJ1-1	TRBV19	.	TGTGCCAGTAGGTCATTGAACACTGAAGCTTTCTTT	CASRSLNTEAFF
.	TRBJ2-5	TRBV5-4	.	TGTGCCAGCAGCTTGGGTAGGGAGACCCAGTACTTC	CASSLGRETQYF
.	TRBJ1-4	TRBV5-1	.	TGCGCCAGCAGCCCCCGGGGAGGGTTAAATGAAAAACTGTTTTTT	CASSPRGGLNEKLFF
.	TRBJ2-7	TRBV27	.	TGTGCCAGCAGTCGGGGGCCCCCCTACGAGCAGTACTTC	CASSRGPPYEQYF
.	TRBJ2-4	TRBV7-2	.	TGTGCCAGCAGCTTAGTGTTCCCGACTCAGTACTTC	CASSLVFPTQYF
.	TRBJ2-3	TRBV18	.	TGTGCCAGCTCTGGACAGTACACAGATACGCAGTATTTT	CASSGQYTDTQYF
once	TRBJ2-7	TRBV19	.	TGTGCCAGTACAGAGGGCGGATCCTACGAGCAGTACTTC	CASTEGGSYEQYF
.	TRBJ2-5	TRBV28	.	TGTGCCAGCAGTTTGTCGGCAGCCCAAGAGACCCAGTACTTC	CASSLSAAQETQYF
.	TRBJ1-3	TRBV2	.	TGTGCCAGCAGTGAAGTCACAGGTGGAAACACCATATATTTT	CASSEVTGGNTIYF
.	TRBJ1-4	TRBV28	.	TGTGCCAGCAGTCCGGGGGACACCACTAATGAAAAACTGTTTTTT	CASSPGDTTNEKLFF
few	TRBJ1-2	TRBV30	.	TGTGCCTGGAGTGTCGGGGGTGGCTACACCTTC	CAWSVGGGYTF
.	TRBJ2-7	TRBV27	.	TGTGCCAGCAGCCCAGGGGCGTGGGAGGGCGAGCAGTACTTC	CASSPGAWEGEQYF
once	TRBJ2-1	TRBV5-1	TRBD2	TGCGCCAGCAGCACCGGGACTAGCGGGAACTACAATGAGCAGTTCTTC	CASSTGTSGNYNEQFF